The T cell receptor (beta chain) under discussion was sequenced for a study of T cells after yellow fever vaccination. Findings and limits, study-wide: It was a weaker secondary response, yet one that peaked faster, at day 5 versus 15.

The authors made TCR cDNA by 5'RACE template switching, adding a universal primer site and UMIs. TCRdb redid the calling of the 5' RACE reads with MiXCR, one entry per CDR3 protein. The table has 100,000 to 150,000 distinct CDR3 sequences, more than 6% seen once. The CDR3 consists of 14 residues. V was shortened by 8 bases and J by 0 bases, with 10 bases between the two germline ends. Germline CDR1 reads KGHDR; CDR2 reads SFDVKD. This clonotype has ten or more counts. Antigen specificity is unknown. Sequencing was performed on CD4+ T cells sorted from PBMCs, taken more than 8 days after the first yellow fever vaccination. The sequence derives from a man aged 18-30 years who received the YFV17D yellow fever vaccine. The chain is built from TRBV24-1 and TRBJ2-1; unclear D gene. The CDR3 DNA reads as TGTGCCACCACATCAGCCAACTCCTACAATGAGCAGTTCTTC. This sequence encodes CATTSANSYNEQFF.